This is a list of T cell receptor beta chains from one sample in a study of blood T cell repertoires in COVID-19. Using immunoSEQ multiplex PCR, the repertoire was profiled, and TCRdb retains in-frame clones only, with some absent. The profile shows around 100,000 clones, approximately 84% of them singletons. Sequences were obtained from peripheral blood. Every receptor here comes from a human donor in a cohort sampled during active COVID-19. Each CDR3 is given with its conserved first and last residue. D genes are given only for firm matches. Clone size is stated in some rows and not others, as once, few, many or a class when expanded.

d_call	clone_size	v_call	j_call	cdr3_nt	cdr3_aa
TRBD2	.	TRBV7-2	TRBJ2-1	TGTGCCAGCAGCTTAAGGGGACTAGACTACAATGAGCAGTTCTTC	CASSLRGLDYNEQFF
.	.	TRBV28	TRBJ2-7	TGTGCCAGCAGTTTCATCGGGGTTCACGAGCAGTACTTC	CASSFIGVHEQYF
.	.	TRBV7-8	TRBJ1-1	TGTGCCAGCAGCTCAGACAGATCGAACACTGAAGCTTTCTTT	CASSSDRSNTEAFF
TRBD1	.	TRBV15	TRBJ1-3	TGTGCCACCAGCAGAGATACCGGGGCAGGGGGTGGAAACACCATATATTTT	CATSRDTGAGGGNTIYF
TRBD2	.	TRBV7-3	TRBJ2-3	TGTGCCAGCAGCTTGCTAGCGGGGGCCGCAGATACGCAGTATTTT	CASSLLAGAADTQYF
TRBD1	.	TRBV14	TRBJ1-2	TGTGCCAGCAGCTTCCGGGACAGCGCTCTCTATGGCTACACCTTC	CASSFRDSALYGYTF
TRBD1	once	TRBV10-3	TRBJ1-3	TGTGCCATCACCCCCTCCGGACAGGGGAGAAAAAGTGGAAACACCATATATTTT	CAITPSGQGRKSGNTIYF
.	.	TRBV28	TRBJ1-2	TGTGCCAGCAGTCCCTCCGGCCGGGGAAACTATGGCTACACCTTC	CASSPSGRGNYGYTF
.	.	TRBV19	TRBJ1-1	TGTGCCAGTAGTATCAGGGCCTACACTGAAGCTTTCTTT	CASSIRAYTEAFF
.	.	TRBV6-5	TRBJ1-1	TGTGCCAGCAAAGGGGGGGCCAGGAACACTGAAGCTTTCTTT	CASKGGARNTEAFF
TRBD1	.	TRBV6-5	TRBJ1-4	TGTGCCAGCAGTCAAACAGACAGGGTCAAGGAAAAACTGTTTTTT	CASSQTDRVKEKLFF
.	.	TRBV5-1	TRBJ2-2	TGCGCCAGCAGCTTGGTTAGCGGACCTACCGGGGAGCTGTTTTTT	CASSLVSGPTGELFF
TRBD1	.	TRBV2	TRBJ1-2	TGTGCCAGCAGTGACCGACAGGGATCCTATGGCTACACCTTC	CASSDRQGSYGYTF
.	.	TRBV5-1	TRBJ2-3	TGCGCCAGCAGCTTCGGGGTTACAGATACGCAGTATTTT	CASSFGVTDTQYF
.	.	TRBV5-1	TRBJ1-1	TGCGCCAGCAGCTTTCGGGACTCGAACACTGAAGCTTTCTTT	CASSFRDSNTEAFF
.	.	TRBV7-9	TRBJ1-1	TGTGCCAGCAGCTTGCAGTCACCAAGTGGGGCGAGCACTGAAGCTTTCTTT	CASSLQSPSGASTEAFF
.	.	TRBV7-9	TRBJ1-2	TGTGCCAGCCACTTGGGGGGAACCAACTATGGCTACACCTTC	CASHLGGTNYGYTF
.	once	TRBV7-9	TRBJ1-2	TGTGCCAGCCGCACCGGGGAAGATGGCTACACCTTC	CASRTGEDGYTF
.	.	TRBV3-1/TRBV3-2	TRBJ2-7	TGTGCCAGCAGCCAACGTCGGACAGTTACGGGAGAGCAGTACTTC	CASSQRRTVTGEQYF
.	.	TRBV6-5	TRBJ1-5	TGTGCCAGCGGGGACACAAATAGCAATCAGCCCCAGCATTTT	CASGDTNSNQPQHF
TRBD2	.	TRBV4-3	TRBJ2-1	TGCGCCAGCAGCCAAGAGGGACTAGCGGCCAACAATGAGCAGTTCTTC	CASSQEGLAANNEQFF